This T cell receptor (beta chain) derives from a study of blood T cell repertoires in COVID-19. Original data processing: Reference gene primer amplification yielded estimated nucleated cell counts. The data were produced by immunoSEQ multiplex PCR, yet TCRdb's version contains in-frame clones alone and is incomplete. V, J and clone size are those of that table, while D and trimming were read from the DNA. The repertoire has hundreds of thousands of clones, 86% of them found once; the top ten carry roughly 15%. This clone appeared a single time. Participants were aged 18 to 89 years from some 24 US areas. Cohort 3 donors counted as recovered after two negative PCRs, clearance, or resolved symptoms. The CDR3 runs to 14 residues. V dropped 4 bases and J dropped 15; count of bases not matched to a gene: 14. In germline, CDR1 is LGHDT, CDR2 YNNKEL (reference sequence).

The sequencing input was PBMCs or T cells enriched from blood (not recorded which). V gene TRBV3-1 (or the pseudogene TRBV3-2) combines with J gene TRBJ2-1, with 8 bases aligning to TRBD2. The sequence derives from a man aged 18-30 years who had recovered from COVID-19. CDR3: CASSPQAPAGGVFF. CDR3 DNA: TGTGCCAGCAGCCCGCAGGCACCCGCGGGGGGCGTGTTCTTC.